The rows below give T cell receptor beta chains drawn from one sample of a study of read filtering for tumor transcriptome and immune sequencing. Each CDR3 protein gets one entry after TCRdb re-called the reads with MiXCR. The profile shows 100,000 to 150,000 distinct CDR3 sequences, roughly 13% of them singletons. The sample comprised a population of CD138-negative cells sorted from bone marrow. Source of these receptors: a donor aged 40 or older with multiple myeloma. Both conserved end residues are part of each CDR3. The D gene is left open where the match is weak. Size is omitted from some rows. Given values are once, few, many or a class for expanded clones.

TRBV4-1	.	many	TRBJ1-6	TGCGCCAGCGGGGGACGGGAGCAGAATTCACCCCTCCACTTT	CASGGREQNSPLHF
TRBV5-6	TRBD1	many	TRBJ1-5	TGTGCCAGCAGCAGCTTCGGACAGGGGTATCAGCCCCAGCATTTT	CASSSFGQGYQPQHF
TRBV19	.	many	TRBJ1-1	TGTGCCAGTAGTATAGATGAAAGGCTGAACACTGAAGCTTTCTTT	CASSIDERLNTEAFF
TRBV20-1	.	many	TRBJ2-7	TGCAGTGCTAGTTTAGCCTACGAGCAGTACTTC	CSASLAYEQYF
TRBV5-1	.	many	TRBJ2-5	TGCGCCAGCAGCTTGGTTCTGCCAGGGACAAACCCGGGACAAGAGACCCAGTACTTC	CASSLVLPGTNPGQETQYF
TRBV19	.	.	TRBJ1-1	TGTGCCAGTACTATGACAGGCGGCTTGACTGAAGCTTTCTTT	CASTMTGGLTEAFF
TRBV29-1	.	many	TRBJ2-2	TGCAGCGTTGTCGGCCTCAACACCGGGGAGCTGTTTTTT	CSVVGLNTGELFF
TRBV7-9	.	many	TRBJ2-7	TGTGCCAGCAGCTTAGCGAGTCCGAGATGGTACGAGCAGTACTTC	CASSLASPRWYEQYF
TRBV29-1	.	many	TRBJ1-5	TGCAGCGTTCTGGACCGCAATAGCAATCAGCCCCAGCATTTT	CSVLDRNSNQPQHF
TRBV19	TRBD2	.	TRBJ2-1	TGTGCCAGTAGTCTAGCGGGTTTCAACAATGAGCAGTTCTTC	CASSLAGFNNEQFF
TRBV19	.	many	TRBJ2-6	TGTGCCAGTAGAGTCCCCCCACCTGGGGCCAACGTCCTGACTTTC	CASRVPPPGANVLTF
TRBV2	TRBD1	few	TRBJ2-5	TGTGCCAGCAGTGAAAGACAGGGGAACCAAGAGACCCAGTACTTC	CASSERQGNQETQYF
TRBV24-1	TRBD2	many	TRBJ2-5	TGTGCCACCAGTGACCCCTCTAGCGGGAGCCAAGAGACCCAGTACTTC	CATSDPSSGSQETQYF
TRBV20-1	TRBD1	.	TRBJ2-5	TGCAGTGCTAGACAGGACAGGGCAGAGACCCAGTACTTC	CSARQDRAETQYF
TRBV4-1	.	many	TRBJ2-7	TGCGCCAGCAGCAGCAATATTGGAGGGAACGAGCAGTACTTC	CASSSNIGGNEQYF
TRBV19	TRBD2	many	TRBJ2-1	TGTGCCAGTAGTATATTATCACTAGCGGGAGGTTTTGGTGAGCAGTTCTTC	CASSILSLAGGFGEQFF
TRBV4-3	.	.	TRBJ2-1	TGCGCCAGTAGCCATCGAAACAATGAGCAGTTCTTC	CASSHRNNEQFF
TRBV10-3	TRBD2	.	TRBJ2-1	TGTGCCATCAGTCGACTAGCGGAAGTGGGCAACGAGCAGTTCTTC	CAISRLAEVGNEQFF
TRBV4-1	TRBD2	few	TRBJ2-7	TGCGCCAGCAGCCGTATGCCCCGTGCTAGCGGGATCTACGAGCAGTACTTC	CASSRMPRASGIYEQYF
TRBV5-4	.	many	TRBJ2-1	TGTGCCAGCAGCTTGGAAGTCGACTACAAATACAATGAGCAGTTCTTC	CASSLEVDYKYNEQFF
TRBV20-1	TRBD2	many	TRBJ2-1	TGCAGTGCTAGCCGACAAGGGACTAGCGAGCAGTTCTTC	CSASRQGTSEQFF
TRBV18	TRBD1	many	TRBJ2-1	TGTGCCAGCTCACCGTCGCAGGGGGAATTCAATGAGCAGTTCTTC	CASSPSQGEFNEQFF
TRBV9	TRBD2	.	TRBJ2-7	TGTGCCAGCAGCCCAGGAGGGACTAGCGGGTATGGGCAGTACTTC	CASSPGGTSGYGQYF